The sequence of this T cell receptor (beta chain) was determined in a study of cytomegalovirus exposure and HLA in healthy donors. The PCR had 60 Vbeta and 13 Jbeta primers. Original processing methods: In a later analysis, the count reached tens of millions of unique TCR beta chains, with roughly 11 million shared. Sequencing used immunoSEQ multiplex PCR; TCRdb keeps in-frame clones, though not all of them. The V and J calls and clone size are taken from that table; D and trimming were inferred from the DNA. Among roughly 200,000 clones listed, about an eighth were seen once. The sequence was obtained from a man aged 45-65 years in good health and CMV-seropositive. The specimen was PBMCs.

CDR3 sequence: CASNDRTIMNTEAFF. CDR3 sequence (DNA): TGTGCCAGCAATGACAGGACCATCATGAACACTGAAGCTTTCTTT. The rearrangement uses TRBV7-8 and TRBJ1-1; possibly TRBD1 for D (6 bases). CDR1 is SGHVS and CDR2 is FQNEAQ in the germline V gene. The CDR3 totals 15 residues. The germline V and J ends were trimmed by 7 bases and 0 bases, with 15 bases remaining between them.